This T cell receptor (beta chain) was sequenced in a study of shared clonotypes between healthy human individuals. Regarding this clone: No antigen is known for it.

The V end lost 5 bases, the J end lost 0 bases, and 12 bases lay between the germline ends. The CDR3 covers 15 residues. CDR1 is LNHNV and CDR2 is YYDKDF in the germline V gene (reference sequence). TCRdb's copy holds only in-frame clones and misses some; the assay was immunoSEQ multiplex PCR. Among 2,500,000 or so clones, 93% were seen once, and the ten largest hold about 0.34%. Study results and caveats: Shared clonotypes: approximately 4.5% naive CD4, around 3.7% naive CD8, about 2.4% memory CD4, approximately 0.4% memory CD8.

The chain uses TRBV15 and TRBJ2-3, with a weak D call TRBD1 (5 bases). The clonotype was recovered from a man between 18 and 35 years old in good health. Some clones in this sample may be carry-over from other donors' samples. Material for sequencing was naive CD4+ T cells from PBMCs. Subset specified: CD45RA+ positively selected. The CDR3, as DNA: TGTGCCACCAGCTTGGGGCTAGATAGCACAGATACGCAGTATTTT. It specifies CATSLGLDSTDTQYF.